A single sample gave rise to the 30 T cell receptor beta chains below, sequenced in a study of OX40 agonist ivuxolimab in advanced cancers. The protocol used for the library was the immunoSEQ multiplex PCR assay. Imported from immuneACCESS, the table was reduced by TCRdb to in-frame sequences with V and J called. These copies leave out some clones; in studies compared against another copy, an unresolved V gene accounts for under half, and the cause of the remainder is not known. The table for this sample lists roughly 55,000 clones; 75% to 90% of them were counted only once. Of the sample, about an eighth falls within the top ten clones. This material consisted of CD4+ or CD8+ T cells sorted from blood, taken in a trial of the OX40 agonist ivuxolimab. Receptor source: an adult with an advanced solid tumor such as melanoma, head and neck, liver or kidney cancer.

The V call is TRBV23-1, the J call TRBJ1-1; 8 bases map to TRBD1. TRBV23-1 is placed among ORFs of uncertain function. CDR3 size: 18 residues. The ends lost 0 bases at V and 0 bases at J; junction bases unmatched: 9. CDR3 amino acids: CASSQSGTGADMNTEAFF. The CDR3 DNA follows: TGCGCCAGCAGTCAATCAGGGACAGGAGCCGACATGAACACTGAAGCTTTCTTT.

Notes on this clone: The junction departs from germline at one end; a sequencing error may be responsible. The V call is TRBV7-2, the J call TRBJ1-1, with D uncertain. Germline V gene lookup returns CDR1 SGHTA and CDR2 FQGNSA. The CDR3 runs 15 residues. The CDR3 spells CASSLLGSKGPEAFF. CDR3 DNA: TGTGCTAGCAGCTTATTAGGCAGCAAAGGGCCTGAAGCTTTCTTT.

The CDR3, as DNA: TGCGCCAGCAGCTACGATGGTACAGATACGCAGTATTTT. Its translation: CASSYDGTDTQYF. The chain employs TRBV10-1 and TRBJ2-3; D uncertain. The germline gives CDR1 WNHNN, CDR2 SYGVQD (reference sequence). V shed 6 bases and J shed 3 bases, with 10 bases lying between them. The CDR3 is made up of 13 amino acids.

The V gene is TRBV7-6, the J gene TRBJ2-5; weak D call: TRBD2 (6 bases). The CDR3 is 12 amino acids. Trimming removed 3 bases from V and 4 bases from J, with 6 bases in between. The germline V gene has CDR1 SGHVS and CDR2 FNYEAQ. The CDR3, as DNA: TGTGCCAGCAGCTTCGGGGGAGAGACCCAGTACTTC. This sequence encodes CASSFGGETQYF.

This clone was seen more than once but under ten times. The J gene is TRBJ2-3, the V gene TRBV6-1; no firm D call. Germline V gives CDR1 MNHNS, CDR2 SASEGT. The germline V and J ends were trimmed by 6 bases and 4 bases, with 11 bases remaining between them. This CDR3 has 13 residues. CDR3 protein: CASRVADADTQYF. The CDR3 DNA follows: TGTGCCAGCAGGGTTGCGGACGCAGATACGCAGTATTTT.

The chain recombines TRBV10-3 with TRBJ1-1; D ambiguous. Trimming took off 4 bases at V and 1 base at J, with 10 bases between the two ends. CDR3 size: 14 residues. Germline-derived CDR1 and CDR2 are ENHRY and SYGVKD. CDR3 DNA sequence: TGTGCCATCAGTGGGGTACCCGCGAACACTGAAGCTTTCTTT. Translating it yields CAISGVPANTEAFF.

The rearrangement joins TRBV5-6 to TRBJ1-5; D gene unclear. CDR3 length: 13 residues. Germline V lookup: CDR1 SGHDT, CDR2 YYEEEE. Trimming took 0 bases from V and 6 from J, leaving 7 bases between them. Written as DNA, the CDR3 is TGTGCCAGCAGCTTGGGTACCGGTCAGCCCCAGCATTTT. Amino acids: CASSLGTGQPQHF.

The chain has TRBV4-1 and TRBJ2-2; D uncertain. CDR3 length equals 13 residues. Germline V gene data show CDR1 as MGHRA and CDR2 as YSYEKL. V lost 5 bases to trimming and J lost 5 bases, with 9 bases between them. The CDR3 DNA sequence: TGCGCCAGCAGCACCCGACCGACCGGGGAGCTGTTTTTT. Amino acid sequence: CASSTRPTGELFF.

The chain employs TRBV4-1 and TRBJ1-1; D unresolved. The CDR3 has 15 amino acids. Germline CDR1 reads MGHRA; CDR2 reads YSYEKL. The V gene lost 0 bases and the J gene lost 0 bases, with 8 bases spanning the gap. The CDR3 protein is CASSQDARMNTEAFF. The CDR3 DNA reads as TGCGCCAGCAGCCAAGATGCACGGATGAACACTGAAGCTTTCTTT.

The chain carries TRBV7-3 and TRBJ2-5; weak D call: TRBD2 (5 bases). The germline V gene has CDR1 SGHTA and CDR2 FQGTGA. The CDR3 is made up of 14 amino acids. V was pared by 2 bases and J by 4 bases, with 11 bases between. CDR3 sequence reads: CASSLAGGGETQYF. The CDR3 nucleotides read TGTGCCAGCAGCTTAGCCGGAGGAGGAGAGACCCAGTACTTC.

The chain links TRBV6-5 to TRBJ1-1, with a tentative D call TRBD1 (5 bases). Germline loops: CDR1 MNHEY, CDR2 SVGAGI. CDR3 length equals 13 residues. V gave up 4 bases and J gave up 4 bases, with 10 bases separating them. This CDR3 is CASSWGTATEAFF. Written as DNA, the CDR3 is TGTGCCAGCAGTTGGGGGACGGCCACTGAAGCTTTCTTT.

The chain combines TRBV19 with TRBJ1-4; D unclear. Germline V gives CDR1 LNHDA, CDR2 SQIVND (reference sequence). Trimming took off 1 base at V and 7 bases at J, with 10 bases between the two ends. The CDR3 loop spans 14 amino acids. DNA of the CDR3: TGTGCCAGTAGTATAGCCCCTCTGTCTGAAAAACTGTTTTTT. Its protein product is CASSIAPLSEKLFF.

V is TRBV9 and J is TRBJ2-7; tentative D call: TRBD2 (7 bases). The CDR3 sequence is 14 residues long. Germline CDR1 reads SGDLS; CDR2 reads YYNGEE. V lost 3 bases and J 1 base, leaving 11 bases between the germline ends. CDR3 nucleotides: TGTGCCAGCAGCGCAGGGGAGGGGTCCTACGAGCAGTACTTC. Amino acid sequence: CASSAGEGSYEQYF.

This chain uses TRBV5-4 with TRBJ1-3; maybe TRBD1 (5 bases). CDR1 is SGHNT and CDR2 is YYREEE in the germline V gene (reference sequence). CDR3 size: 15 residues. Trimming removed 2 bases at V and 0 bases at J, with 9 bases between. The CDR3 spells CASSFEGASGNTIYF. The CDR3 DNA reads TGTGCCAGCAGCTTTGAAGGGGCCTCTGGAAACACCATATATTTT. Full variable domain (remainder filled in from reference TRBV5-4 and TRBJ1-3): ETGVTQSPTHLIKTRGQQVTLRCSSQSGHNTVSWYQQALGQGPQFIFQYYREEENGRGNFPPRFSGLQFPNYSSELNVNALELDDSALYLCASSFEGASGNTIYFGEGSWLTVV.

This chain uses TRBV5-1 with TRBJ2-5; D not certain. Trimming left V 5 bases short and J 3 bases short, with 20 bases between. Germline V lookup: CDR1 SGHRS, CDR2 YFSETQ. The CDR3 contains 16 residues. The CDR3 region has the DNA TGCGCCAGCAGATTTTTTGATCTGGGATCGAAAGAGACCCAGTACTTC. Amino acids: CASRFFDLGSKETQYF.

The V call is TRBV6-5, the J call TRBJ2-7; 8 bases match TRBD1. Trimming at V came to 6 bases and at J to 4 bases, leaving 8 bases not matched to a gene. This CDR3 is built from 14 residues. CDR1 and CDR2 from the germline V gene are MNHEY and SVGAGI. DNA for the CDR3: TGTGCCAGCAGCCCCGTCAGGGGGCCATACGAGCAGTACTTC. It yields the protein CASSPVRGPYEQYF.

The chain couples TRBV27 to TRBJ2-7; 7 nucleotides align to TRBD1. CDR3 length: 13 residues. Germline-derived CDR1 and CDR2 are MNHEY and SMNVEV (reference sequence). V lost 3 bases to trimming and J lost 7 bases; unmatched junction nucleotides: 6. The CDR3 reads CASSLGQLSEQYF. CDR3 in DNA: TGTGCCAGCAGTTTGGGACAGCTCTCAGAGCAGTACTTC.

CDR3 loop: CASSQESAIAPDTQYF. The CDR3 coding sequence is TGCGCCAGCAGCCAAGAAAGTGCAATAGCCCCGGATACGCAGTATTTT. The chain carries TRBV4-3 and TRBJ2-3, with D hard to call. V was cut by 0 bases and J by 6 bases, with 16 bases left in between. The CDR3 has 16 amino acids. Per the germline V gene, CDR1 is LGHNA and CDR2 is YSLEER.

This sequence joins TRBV6-5 and TRBJ2-7; D gene unclear. The CDR3 has 14 amino acids. Germline V gene data show CDR1 as MNHEY and CDR2 as SVGAGI. V gave up 2 bases and J gave up 0 bases, with 8 bases separating them. CDR3 loop: CASSYGVGSYEQYF. CDR3 nucleotide sequence: TGTGCCAGCAGTTACGGTGTGGGCTCCTACGAGCAGTACTTC.

This clone has only a few counts. Given the absence of the conserved phenylalanine or tryptophan at the CDR3 end, a read error is likely. Other DNA sequences within the sample encode an identical CDR3. CDR3 in DNA: TGTGCCAGCAGTTTATCTCGGGGGGGGCTTTCACCCCTCCACCTT. It encodes CASSLSRGGLSPLHL. The chain is built from TRBV27 and TRBJ1-6; D may be TRBD1 (6 bases). The length of the CDR3 is 15 residues. CDR1 is MNHEY and CDR2 is SMNVEV in the germline V gene (reference sequence). With 0 bases removed from V and 9 bases from J, the gap between germline ends came to 12 bases.

This rearrangement joins TRBV29-1 to TRBJ2-3; D possibly corresponds to TRBD1 (6 bases). This CDR3 has 11 amino acids. CDR1 and CDR2 from the germline V gene are SQVTM and ANQGSEA. V lost 4 bases and J lost 14, with 16 bases in between. The DNA of the CDR3 is TGCAGCGTTGCCGGGGACACACGTAGGTATTTT. Translation gives CSVAGDTRRYF.

V is TRBV6-1 and J is TRBJ1-5; D remains ambiguous. The CDR3 runs to 15 residues. The V end lost 7 bases, the J end lost 1 base, and 14 bases lay between the germline ends. Germline V gene data show CDR1 as MNHNS and CDR2 as SASEGT. The CDR3 protein is CASTLVVSSNQPQHF. DNA of the CDR3: TGTGCCAGCACCCTTGTAGTAAGCAGCAATCAGCCCCAGCATTTT.

This sequence joins TRBV2 and TRBJ1-5; weak D call: TRBD1 (6 bases). Germline V gene data show CDR1 as SNHLY and CDR2 as FYNNEI. V lost 6 bases, J lost 4 bases, and 19 bases lay in between. This CDR3 has 16 amino acids. This CDR3 is CASREVWQGTNQPQHF. The CDR3, as DNA: TGTGCCAGCAGGGAGGTCTGGCAGGGGACTAATCAGCCCCAGCATTTT. Full variable domain (outside the CDR3, taken from reference TRBV2 and TRBJ1-5): EPEVTQTPSHQVTQMGQEVILRCVPISNHLYFYWYRQILGQKVEFLVSFYNNEISEKSEIFDDQFSVERPDGSNFTLKIRSTKLEDSAMYFCASREVWQGTNQPQHFGDGTRLSIL.

The V gene is TRBV11-3, the J gene TRBJ2-7, with a tentative D call TRBD1 (6 bases). V was clipped by 3 bases and J by 7 bases, with 16 bases between them. Germline CDR1 is SGHNT and CDR2 is YENEEA. CDR3 size: 14 residues. The CDR3 loop reads CASSLRDTPGEQYF. The CDR3 nucleotides read TGTGCCAGCAGCTTGAGGGACACCCCGGGAGAGCAGTACTTC.

V is TRBV9 and J is TRBJ1-4, with D tentatively TRBD1 (5 bases). Germline V gives CDR1 SGDLS, CDR2 YYNGEE. This CDR3 is 14 amino acids long. Trimming stripped 0 bases from V and 4 bases from J, with 7 bases between. The CDR3 loop is CASSVVGHNEKLFF. Written as DNA, the CDR3 is TGTGCCAGCAGCGTAGTGGGGCATAATGAAAAACTGTTTTTT.

This rearrangement joins TRBV13 to TRBJ1-2, with D possibly TRBD1 on 6 matching bases. V lost 1 base and J 14 bases, leaving 11 bases between the germline ends. Germline assignment: CDR1 PRHDT and CDR2 FYEKMQ (reference sequence). The CDR3 totals 11 residues. CDR3 sequence reads: CASSLEGGVTF. In DNA form, the CDR3 reads TGTGCCAGCAGCTTAGAGGGGGGGGTGACCTTC.

The J gene is TRBJ1-1, the V gene TRBV11-3; D not resolved. Germline lookup yields CDR1 SGHNT and CDR2 YENEEA. There are 14 residues in the CDR3. V gave up 6 bases and J gave up 1 base, with 12 bases separating them. The CDR3 here is CASSKKHQNTEAFF. The CDR3 bases are TGTGCCAGCAGTAAAAAACACCAGAACACTGAAGCTTTCTTT.

This chain connects TRBV19 to TRBJ2-3; D is tentatively TRBD1 or TRBD2 (6 bases each). CDR1 and CDR2 (germline): LNHDA, SQIVND (reference sequence). V was clipped by 7 bases and J by 0 bases, with 20 bases between them. This CDR3 has 17 residues. The CDR3 loop reads CASNHPGDTPSTDTQYF. The CDR3 nucleotides read TGTGCCAGTAACCACCCGGGGGACACCCCTAGCACAGATACGCAGTATTTT.

This clone is a singleton in its sample. The rearrangement uses TRBV5-6 and TRBJ2-7; 9 bases agree with TRBD1. The junction had 5 bases not matched to a gene; V was cut back by 2 bases and J by 5 bases. This CDR3 has 14 amino acids. Germline V gene sequence: CDR1 SGHDT, CDR2 YYEEEE. This CDR3 reads CASSLGTGFHEQYF. As DNA, the CDR3 is TGTGCCAGCAGCTTAGGGACAGGGTTCCACGAGCAGTACTTC. Full variable domain (rest looked up from reference TRBV5-6 and TRBJ2-7): DAGVTQSPTHLIKTRGQQVTLRCSPKSGHDTVSWYQQALGQGPQFIFQYYEEEERQRGNFPDRFSGHQFPNYSSELNVNALLLGDSALYLCASSLGTGFHEQYFGPGTRLTVT.

The chain uses TRBV5-6 and TRBJ2-3, with TRBD1 matching 12 bases. Germline values: CDR1 SGHDT, CDR2 YYEEEE. There are 16 residues in the CDR3. The ends lost 0 bases at V and 5 bases at J; junction bases unmatched: 4. CDR3 loop: CASSLGDRGQGDTQYF. CDR3 DNA sequence: TGTGCCAGCAGCTTGGGGGACAGGGGGCAGGGAGATACGCAGTATTTT.